The sequence of this T cell receptor beta chain was determined in a study of cytotoxic CD8 clonotypes in ibrutinib-treated CLL. Whole-study results and caveats: Age-matched healthy donor levels were exceeded by baseline clonality, which tracked circulating CD8+ T-cell counts.

With respect to this clone: Its antigen remains unknown.

CDR1 SEHNR and CDR2 FQNEAQ come from the germline V gene (reference sequence). The CDR3 has 15 residues. V shed 4 bases and J 5 bases; nucleotides not matched to a gene: 10. Assay used: immunoSEQ multiplex PCR; TCRdb lists only in-frame clones, some missing. The sample carries some 200,000 clones, about 72% recorded once. The chain links TRBV7-9 to TRBJ2-5; 7 bases agree with TRBD2. The clonotype was recovered from a human donor with chronic lymphocytic leukemia. This specimen consisted of PBMCs, obtained after 24 months of ibrutinib treatment. CDR3 in DNA: TGTGCCAGCAGCTCGCCTCGCGGGAGCTGGGAGACCCAGTACTTC. It specifies CASSSPRGSWETQYF.